This T cell receptor (beta chain) was observed in a study of beta chain features in type 1 diabetes. A note on this clone: Its cognate antigen is unknown.

V gave up 4 bases and J gave up 4 bases, with 7 bases separating them. This CDR3 spans 12 amino acids. CDR1 is MNHEY and CDR2 is SVGAGI in the germline V gene. Overall study findings and caveats: People with Type 1 diabetes carried modestly yet significantly shorter TCRB CDR3s in all four CD4+ subsets.

As every portion of the isolated RNA was reverse transcribed, the sequencing read expressed TCRB transcripts. TCRdb's table, derived via immunoSEQ multiplex PCR, lists solely in-frame clones and lacks some. Of roughly 350,000 clones in the sample, around 10% were seen once. This TCR came from a man aged 30 to 39 with type 1 diabetes. The sample comprised central memory CD4+ T cells from blood. The J gene is TRBJ2-5, the V gene TRBV6-5; D is ambiguous. In DNA, the CDR3 is TGTGCCAGCAGTTTATGGAGAGAGACCCAGTACTTC. Translated, it gives CASSLWRETQYF.